This TCR beta chain was observed in a study of CD8 T cells in Susac syndrome. RNA, at about 0.5 to 1 ug, was reverse transcribed with random hexamers. TCRdb reprocessed the immunoSEQ multiplex PCR reads with MiXCR, giving one entry per CDR3 protein. In the table there are around 140,000 distinct CDR3 sequences, approximately 95% of which are singletons. The germline gives CDR1 LGHDT, CDR2 YNNKEL (reference sequence). The length of the CDR3 is 13 residues. V lost 4 bases, J lost 4 bases, and 3 bases stayed unmatched. Specimen: CD4+ T cells from PBMCs. The rearrangement links TRBV3-1 to TRBJ2-7; 8 nucleotides agree with TRBD1. The sequence was collected from a human donor with Susac syndrome. As DNA, the CDR3 is TGTGCCAGCAGCCCCAGGGGGCAGTACGAGCAGTACTTC. It encodes CASSPRGQYEQYF.